Listed below are T cell receptor beta chains from one sample, sequenced in a study of HIV-infected patients and healthy controls. TCRdb reprocessed the 5' RACE reads with MiXCR, giving one entry per CDR3 protein. Here the sample spans some 9,600 distinct CDR3 sequences, under 7% being singletons. The sequencing here drew on blood, taken during antiretroviral therapy. The receptors here all came from an adult with HIV infection. The donor label of this sample is uncertain. The CDR3 runs from the conserved cysteine through the conserved F or W. D genes are given only for firm matches. Rows may omit the clone size; those that give it use once, few, many or a size class.

abundance,v_gene,j_gene,d_gene,len,CDR3nt,CDR3aa
many,TRBV5-5,TRBJ1-5,-,14,TGTGCCAGCAGCTTGTCTAGTTCCCATCAGCCCCAGCATTTT,CASSLSSSHQPQHF
-,TRBV10-3,TRBJ2-5,-,12,TGTGCCATCAGTGACAGACAAGAGACCCAGTACTTC,CAISDRQETQYF
many,TRBV10-2,TRBJ2-3,TRBD2,19,TGCGCCACCCGGGGGGGCCTAGCGGGAGCGGGAGTGAGCACAGATACGCAGTATTTT,CATRGGLAGAGVSTDTQYF